The clone carrying this TCR beta chain was found many times. The antigen is not known. The sample comes from a study of CD8 T cells in ankylosing spondylitis. Findings and caveats of the study: There was reportedly significant enrichment of clones that were disease-linked in matched ankylosing spondylitis synovial fluid. Characteristic, it appeared, of ankylosing spondylitis blood was a TCR beta motif of about eight highly homologous variants.

Quantitative 5'-RACE was performed with molecular barcodes, and it yielded the TCR beta libraries. One entry per CDR3 protein, called by TCRdb with MiXCR from the 5' RACE reads. The sample shows around 13,000 distinct CDR3 sequences, 2.8% of them seen only once. This CDR3 has 17 residues. Germline lookup yields CDR1 SGDLS and CDR2 YYNGEE. V lost 0 bases to trimming and J lost 5 bases; unmatched junction nucleotides: 11. Sequencing was done on a sample of blood, either unsorted or a sorted T cell fraction (not recorded which). The receptor comes from a male donor with ankylosing spondylitis or in good health (not recorded which). The chain uses TRBV9 and TRBJ2-1, with 7 bases that match TRBD1. In DNA form, the CDR3 reads TGTGCCAGCAGCGTAGCGCCAGGGGGATTGGGTGACAATGAGCAGTTCTTC. It translates to CASSVAPGGLGDNEQFF.